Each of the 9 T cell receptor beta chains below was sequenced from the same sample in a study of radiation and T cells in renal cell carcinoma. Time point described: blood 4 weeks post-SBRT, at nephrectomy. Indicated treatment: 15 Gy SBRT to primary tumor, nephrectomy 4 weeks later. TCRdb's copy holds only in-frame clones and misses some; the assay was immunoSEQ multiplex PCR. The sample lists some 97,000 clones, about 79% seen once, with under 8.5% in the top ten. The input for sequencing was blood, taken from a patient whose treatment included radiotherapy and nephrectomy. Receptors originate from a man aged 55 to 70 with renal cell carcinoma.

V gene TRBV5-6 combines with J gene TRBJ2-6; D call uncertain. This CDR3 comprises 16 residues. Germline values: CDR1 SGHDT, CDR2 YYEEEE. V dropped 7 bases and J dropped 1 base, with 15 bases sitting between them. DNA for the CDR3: TGTGCCAGCCTCGGTTTTAACGGGTCTGGGGCCAACGTCCTGACTTTC. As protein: CASLGFNGSGANVLTF.

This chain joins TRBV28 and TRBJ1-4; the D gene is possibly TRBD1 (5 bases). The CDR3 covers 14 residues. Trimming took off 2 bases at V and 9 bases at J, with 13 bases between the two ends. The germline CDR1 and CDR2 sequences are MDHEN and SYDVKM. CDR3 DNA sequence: TGTGCCAGCAGTTTAATGACAGCAAGTAAAAAACTGTTTTTT. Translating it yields CASSLMTASKKLFF.

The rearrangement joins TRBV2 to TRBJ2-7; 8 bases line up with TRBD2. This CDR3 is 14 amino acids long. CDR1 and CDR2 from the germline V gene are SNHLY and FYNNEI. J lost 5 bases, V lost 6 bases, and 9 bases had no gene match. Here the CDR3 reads CASRMGTSFDEQYF. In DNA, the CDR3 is TGTGCCAGCAGGATGGGGACTAGTTTTGACGAGCAGTACTTC.

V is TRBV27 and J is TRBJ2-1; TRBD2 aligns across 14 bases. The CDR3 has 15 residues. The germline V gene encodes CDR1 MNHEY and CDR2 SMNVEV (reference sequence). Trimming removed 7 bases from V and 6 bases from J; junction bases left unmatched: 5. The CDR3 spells CASTRGTSGSNEQFF. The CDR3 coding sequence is TGTGCCAGCACTCGGGGGACTAGCGGGAGCAATGAGCAGTTCTTC.

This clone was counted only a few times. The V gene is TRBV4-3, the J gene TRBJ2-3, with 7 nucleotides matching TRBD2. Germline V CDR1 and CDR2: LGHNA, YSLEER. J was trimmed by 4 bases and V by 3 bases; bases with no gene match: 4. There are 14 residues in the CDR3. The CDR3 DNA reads TGCGCCAGCAGCCAGGCGGGAGTTCCAGATACGCAGTATTTT. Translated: CASSQAGVPDTQYF.

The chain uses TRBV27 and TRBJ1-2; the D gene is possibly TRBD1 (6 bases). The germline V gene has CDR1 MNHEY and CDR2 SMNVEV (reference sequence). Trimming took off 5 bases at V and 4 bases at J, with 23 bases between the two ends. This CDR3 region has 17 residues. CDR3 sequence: CASSPSFTTGSGYGYTF. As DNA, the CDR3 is TGTGCCAGCAGTCCGTCCTTTACCACAGGGTCGGGCTATGGCTACACCTTC.

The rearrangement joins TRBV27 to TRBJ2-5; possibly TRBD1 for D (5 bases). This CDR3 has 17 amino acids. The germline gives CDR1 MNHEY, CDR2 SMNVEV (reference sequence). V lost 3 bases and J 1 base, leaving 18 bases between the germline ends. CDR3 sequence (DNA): TGTGCCAGCAGTTTCGGCAGGGAACCGGGCATCCAAGAGACCCAGTACTTC. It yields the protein CASSFGREPGIQETQYF.

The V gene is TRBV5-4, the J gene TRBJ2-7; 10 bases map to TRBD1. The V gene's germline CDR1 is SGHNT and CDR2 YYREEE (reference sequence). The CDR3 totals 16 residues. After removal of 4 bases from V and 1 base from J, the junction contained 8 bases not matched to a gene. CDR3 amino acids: CASSEQGQGTSYEQYF. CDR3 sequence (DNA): TGTGCCAGCAGCGAGCAGGGACAGGGGACTTCCTACGAGCAGTACTTC.

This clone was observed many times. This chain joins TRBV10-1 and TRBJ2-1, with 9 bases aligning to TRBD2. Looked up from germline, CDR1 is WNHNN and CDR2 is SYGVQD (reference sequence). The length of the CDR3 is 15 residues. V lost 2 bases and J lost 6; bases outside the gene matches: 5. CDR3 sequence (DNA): TGCGCCAGCAGTGAGATAGCGGGAGTTGGCAATGAGCAGTTCTTC. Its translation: CASSEIAGVGNEQFF.